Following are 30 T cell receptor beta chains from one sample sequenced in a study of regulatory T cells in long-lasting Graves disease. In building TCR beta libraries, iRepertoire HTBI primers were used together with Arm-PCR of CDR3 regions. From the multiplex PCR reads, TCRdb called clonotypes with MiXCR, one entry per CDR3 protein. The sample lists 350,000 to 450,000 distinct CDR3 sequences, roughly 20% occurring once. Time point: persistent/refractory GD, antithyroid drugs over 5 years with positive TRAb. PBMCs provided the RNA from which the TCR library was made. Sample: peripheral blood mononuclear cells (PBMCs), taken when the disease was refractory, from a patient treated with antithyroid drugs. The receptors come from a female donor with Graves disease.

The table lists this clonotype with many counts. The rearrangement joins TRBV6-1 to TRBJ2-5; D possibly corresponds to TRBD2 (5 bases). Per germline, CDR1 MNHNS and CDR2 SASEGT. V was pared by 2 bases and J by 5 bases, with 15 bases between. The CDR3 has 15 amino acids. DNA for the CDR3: TGTGCCAGCAGTGAAACGAAGGATGGAGGCGAGACCCAGTACTTC. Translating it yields CASSETKDGGETQYF.

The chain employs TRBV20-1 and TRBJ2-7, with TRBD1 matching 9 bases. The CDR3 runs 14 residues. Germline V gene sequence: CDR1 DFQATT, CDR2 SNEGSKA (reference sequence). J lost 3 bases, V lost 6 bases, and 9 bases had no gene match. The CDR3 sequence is CSAIPGTGLYEQYF. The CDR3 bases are TGCAGTGCAATTCCCGGGACAGGGCTCTACGAGCAGTACTTC.

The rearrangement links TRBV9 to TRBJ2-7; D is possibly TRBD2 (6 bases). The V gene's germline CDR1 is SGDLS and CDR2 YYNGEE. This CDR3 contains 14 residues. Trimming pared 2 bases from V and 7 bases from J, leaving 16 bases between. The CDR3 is CASSVAGPQGEQYF. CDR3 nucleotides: TGTGCCAGCAGCGTGGCGGGACCACAAGGGGAGCAGTACTTC.

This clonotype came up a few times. The CDR3 sequence: CSASEHFPIYTF. The CDR3 DNA sequence: TGCAGTGCTAGTGAGCACTTCCCGATCTACACCTTC. V usage is TRBV20-1 and J usage is TRBJ1-2; D call uncertain. The CDR3 contains 12 residues. Trimming removed 3 bases at V and 10 bases at J, with 15 bases between. Germline lookup yields CDR1 DFQATT and CDR2 SNEGSKA (reference sequence).

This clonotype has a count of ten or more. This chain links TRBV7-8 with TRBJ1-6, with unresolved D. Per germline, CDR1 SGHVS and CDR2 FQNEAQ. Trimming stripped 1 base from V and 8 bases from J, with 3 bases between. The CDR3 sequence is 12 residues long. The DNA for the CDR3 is TGTGCCAGCAGCTTAGTAGATTCACCCCTCCACTTT. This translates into CASSLVDSPLHF.

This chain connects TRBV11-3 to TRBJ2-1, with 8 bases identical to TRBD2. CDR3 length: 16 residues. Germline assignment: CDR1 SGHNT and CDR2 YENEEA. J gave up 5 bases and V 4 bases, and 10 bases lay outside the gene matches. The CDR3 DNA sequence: TGTGCCAGCAGCTGGTCCTCGGGACTAGGAAACAATGAGCAGTTCTTC. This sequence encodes CASSWSSGLGNNEQFF.

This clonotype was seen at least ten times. The CDR3 nucleotides are TGTGCCAGCACTCGAATCCCCTCTACAGGGGGCTACGAGCAGTACTTC. Translated: CASTRIPSTGGYEQYF. The J gene is TRBJ2-7, the V gene TRBV6-1; 8 bases are a match to TRBD1. This CDR3 contains 16 residues. Per germline, CDR1 MNHNS and CDR2 SASEGT. V gave up 7 bases and J gave up 3 bases; unmatched junction bases: 14.

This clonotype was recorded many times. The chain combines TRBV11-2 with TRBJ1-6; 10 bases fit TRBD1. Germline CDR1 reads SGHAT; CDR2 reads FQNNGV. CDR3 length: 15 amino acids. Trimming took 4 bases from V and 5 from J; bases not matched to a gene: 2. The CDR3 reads CASSSTGGHNSPLHF. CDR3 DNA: TGTGCCAGCAGCTCGACAGGGGGCCATAATTCACCCCTCCACTTT.

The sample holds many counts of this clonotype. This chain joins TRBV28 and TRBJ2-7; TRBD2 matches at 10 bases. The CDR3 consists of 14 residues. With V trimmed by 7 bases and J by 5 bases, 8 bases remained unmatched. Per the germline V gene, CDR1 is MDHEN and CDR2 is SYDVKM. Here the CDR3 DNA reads TGTGCCAGCAACCTAGCGGGAGTTTCTGACGAGCAGTACTTC. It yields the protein CASNLAGVSDEQYF.

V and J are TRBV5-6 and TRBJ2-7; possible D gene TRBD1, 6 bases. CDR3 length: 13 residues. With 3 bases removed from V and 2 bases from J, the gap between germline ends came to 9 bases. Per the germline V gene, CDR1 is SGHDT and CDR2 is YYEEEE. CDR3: CASSYRDTYEQYF. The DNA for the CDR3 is TGTGCCAGCAGCTACCGGGACACCTACGAGCAGTACTTC.

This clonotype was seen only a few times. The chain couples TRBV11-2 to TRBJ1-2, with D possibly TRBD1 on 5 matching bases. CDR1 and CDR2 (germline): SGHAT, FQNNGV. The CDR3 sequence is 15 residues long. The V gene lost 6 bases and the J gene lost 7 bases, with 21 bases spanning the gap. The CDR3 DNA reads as TGTGCCAGCAGACCCACTGTCGAGGGGCGCATTGGCTACACCTTC. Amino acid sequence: CASRPTVEGRIGYTF.

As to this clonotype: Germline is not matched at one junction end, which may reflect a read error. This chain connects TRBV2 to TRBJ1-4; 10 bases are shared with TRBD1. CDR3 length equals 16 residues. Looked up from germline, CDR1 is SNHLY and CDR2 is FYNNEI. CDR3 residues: CASSARTGGPNEKLFF. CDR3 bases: TGCGCCAGCAGCGCCCGGACAGGGGGGCCTAATGAAAAACTGTTTTTT.

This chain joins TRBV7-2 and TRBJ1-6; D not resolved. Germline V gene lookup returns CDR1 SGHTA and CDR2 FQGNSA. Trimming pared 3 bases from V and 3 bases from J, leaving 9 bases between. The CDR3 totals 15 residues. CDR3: CASSLIVVYNSPLHF. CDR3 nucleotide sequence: TGTGCCAGCAGCTTGATCGTGGTCTATAATTCACCCCTCCACTTT.

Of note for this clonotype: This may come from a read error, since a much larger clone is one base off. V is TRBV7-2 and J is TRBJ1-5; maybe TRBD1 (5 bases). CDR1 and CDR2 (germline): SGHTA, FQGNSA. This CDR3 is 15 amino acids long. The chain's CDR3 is CVSSLFRDPTQPQHF. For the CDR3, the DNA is TGTGTCAGCAGCTTATTTCGGGACCCAACACAGCCCCAGCATTTT.

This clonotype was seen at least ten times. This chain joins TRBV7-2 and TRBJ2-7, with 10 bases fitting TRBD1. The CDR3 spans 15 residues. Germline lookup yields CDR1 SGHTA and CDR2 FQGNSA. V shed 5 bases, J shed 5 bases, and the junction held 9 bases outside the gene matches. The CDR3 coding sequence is TGTGCCAGCAGCAGGGGGACAGGGGACGTCGACGAGCAGTACTTC. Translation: CASSRGTGDVDEQYF. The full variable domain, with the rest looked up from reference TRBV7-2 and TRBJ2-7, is GAGVSQSPSNKVTEKGKDVELRCDPISGHTALYWYRQSLGQGLEFLIYFQGNSAPDKSGLPSDRFSAERTGGSVSTLTIQRTQQEDSAVYLCASSRGTGDVDEQYFGPGTRLTVT.

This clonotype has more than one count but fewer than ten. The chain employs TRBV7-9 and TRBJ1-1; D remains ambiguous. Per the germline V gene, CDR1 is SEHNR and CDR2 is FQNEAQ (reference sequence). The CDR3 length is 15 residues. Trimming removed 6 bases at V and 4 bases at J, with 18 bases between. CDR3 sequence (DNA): TGTGCCAGCAGGCGCGGACTCTTGGAGGCCACTGAAGCTTTCTTT. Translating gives CASRRGLLEATEAFF.

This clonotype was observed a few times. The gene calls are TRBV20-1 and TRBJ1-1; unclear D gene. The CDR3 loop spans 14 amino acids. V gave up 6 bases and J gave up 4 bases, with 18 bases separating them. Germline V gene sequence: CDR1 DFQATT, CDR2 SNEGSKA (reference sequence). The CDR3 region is CSAHISTGSTEAFF. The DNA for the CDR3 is TGCAGTGCCCACATCTCGACGGGGAGCACTGAAGCTTTCTTT.

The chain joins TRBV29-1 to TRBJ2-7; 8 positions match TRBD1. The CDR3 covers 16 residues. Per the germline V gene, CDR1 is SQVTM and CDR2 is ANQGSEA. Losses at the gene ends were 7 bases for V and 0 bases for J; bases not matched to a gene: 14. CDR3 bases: TGCAGCGCTTCCAACCCCGGGACAGGATTCTCCTACGAGCAGTACTTC. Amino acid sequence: CSASNPGTGFSYEQYF.

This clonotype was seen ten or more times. As DNA, the CDR3 is TGTGCCAGCAGCCTCCCTGCGCTGGGGCGAGAGACCCAGTACTTC. Translating gives CASSLPALGRETQYF. J is TRBJ2-5 and V is TRBV7-8, with D perhaps matching TRBD1 (5 bases). CDR1 and CDR2 (germline): SGHVS, FQNEAQ. The CDR3 sequence is 15 residues long. V shed 5 bases and J shed 4 bases, with 17 bases lying between them.

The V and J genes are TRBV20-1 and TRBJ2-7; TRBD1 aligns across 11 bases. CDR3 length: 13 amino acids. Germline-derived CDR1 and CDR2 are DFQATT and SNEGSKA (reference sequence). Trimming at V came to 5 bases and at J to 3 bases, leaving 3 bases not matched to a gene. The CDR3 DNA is TGCAGTGCTCCCGGGACAGGGGGCTACGAGCAGTACTTC. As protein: CSAPGTGGYEQYF.

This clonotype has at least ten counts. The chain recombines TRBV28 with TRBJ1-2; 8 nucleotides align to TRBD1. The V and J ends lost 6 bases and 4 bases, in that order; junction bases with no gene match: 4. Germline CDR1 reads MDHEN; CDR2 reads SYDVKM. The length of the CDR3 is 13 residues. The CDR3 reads CASSTGGPYGYTF. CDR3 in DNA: TGTGCCAGCAGCACAGGGGGTCCCTATGGCTACACCTTC.

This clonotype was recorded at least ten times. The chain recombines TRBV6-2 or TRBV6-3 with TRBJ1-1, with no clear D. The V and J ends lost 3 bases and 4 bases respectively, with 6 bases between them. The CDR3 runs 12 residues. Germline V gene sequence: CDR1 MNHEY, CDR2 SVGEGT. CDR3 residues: CASSYYGTEAFF. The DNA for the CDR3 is TGTGCCAGCAGTTATTATGGCACTGAAGCTTTCTTT.

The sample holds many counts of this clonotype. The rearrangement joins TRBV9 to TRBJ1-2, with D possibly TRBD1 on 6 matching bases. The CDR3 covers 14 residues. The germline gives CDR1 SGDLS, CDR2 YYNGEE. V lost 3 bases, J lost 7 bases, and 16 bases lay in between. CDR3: CASSAGQRVVGYTF. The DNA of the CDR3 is TGTGCCAGCAGCGCCGGACAGCGGGTAGTTGGCTACACCTTC. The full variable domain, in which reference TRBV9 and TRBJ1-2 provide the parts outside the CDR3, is DSGVTQTPKHLITATGQRVTLRCSPRSGDLSVYWYQQSLDQGLQFLIQYYNGEERAKGNILERFSAQQFPDLHSELNLSSLELGDSALYFCASSAGQRVVGYTFGSGTRLTVV.

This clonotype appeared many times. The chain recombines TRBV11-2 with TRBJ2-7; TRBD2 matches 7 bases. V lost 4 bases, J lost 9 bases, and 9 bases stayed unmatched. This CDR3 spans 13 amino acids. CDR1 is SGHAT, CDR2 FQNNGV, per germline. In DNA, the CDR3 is TGTGCCAGCAGCTCAGCAGGGTGGGGGGGGCAGTACTTC. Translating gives CASSSAGWGGQYF.

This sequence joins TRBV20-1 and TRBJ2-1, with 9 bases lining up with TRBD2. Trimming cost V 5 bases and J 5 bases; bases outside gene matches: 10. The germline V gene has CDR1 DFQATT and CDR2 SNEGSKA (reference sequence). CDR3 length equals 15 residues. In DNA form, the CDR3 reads TGCAGTGCTCTAGATGGACTAGCGCCTAACAATGAGCAGTTCTTC. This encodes CSALDGLAPNNEQFF.

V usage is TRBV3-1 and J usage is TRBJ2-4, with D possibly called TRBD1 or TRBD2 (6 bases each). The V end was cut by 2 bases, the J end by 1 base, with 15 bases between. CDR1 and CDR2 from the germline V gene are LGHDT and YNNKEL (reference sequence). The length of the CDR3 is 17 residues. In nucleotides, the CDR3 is TGTGCCAGCAGCCAACAAGAAGGGGGGTTCGCCAAAAACATTCAGTACTTC. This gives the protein CASSQQEGGFAKNIQYF.

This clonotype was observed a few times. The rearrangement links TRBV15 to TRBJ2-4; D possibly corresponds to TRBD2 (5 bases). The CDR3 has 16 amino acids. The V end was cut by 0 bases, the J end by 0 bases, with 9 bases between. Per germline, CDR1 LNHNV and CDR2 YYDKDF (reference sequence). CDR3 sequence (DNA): TGTGCCACCAGCAGAGAGAGGGCGGGAGCCAAAAACATTCAGTACTTC. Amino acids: CATSRERAGAKNIQYF.

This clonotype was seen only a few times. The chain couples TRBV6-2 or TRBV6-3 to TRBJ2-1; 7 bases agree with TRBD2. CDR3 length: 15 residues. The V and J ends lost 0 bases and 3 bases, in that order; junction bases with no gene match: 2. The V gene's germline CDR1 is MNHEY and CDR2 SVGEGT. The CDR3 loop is CASSYSSGYYNEQFF. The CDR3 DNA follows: TGTGCCAGCAGTTACTCTAGCGGGTACTACAATGAGCAGTTCTTC.

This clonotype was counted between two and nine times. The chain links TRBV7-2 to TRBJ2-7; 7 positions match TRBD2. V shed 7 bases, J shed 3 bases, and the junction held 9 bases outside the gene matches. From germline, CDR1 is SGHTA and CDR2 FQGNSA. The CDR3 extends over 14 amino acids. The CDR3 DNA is TGTGCCAGCAAAGAGAGGGCTAGCGGCTACGAGCAGTACTTC. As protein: CASKERASGYEQYF.

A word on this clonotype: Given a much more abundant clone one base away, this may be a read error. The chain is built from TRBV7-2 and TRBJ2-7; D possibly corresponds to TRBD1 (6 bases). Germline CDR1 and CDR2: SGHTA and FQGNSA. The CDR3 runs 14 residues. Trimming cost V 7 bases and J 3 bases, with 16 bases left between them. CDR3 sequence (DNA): TGTGCCAGCAACTTCCGGGACACCCACTACGAGCAGTACTTC. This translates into CASNFRDTHYEQYF.